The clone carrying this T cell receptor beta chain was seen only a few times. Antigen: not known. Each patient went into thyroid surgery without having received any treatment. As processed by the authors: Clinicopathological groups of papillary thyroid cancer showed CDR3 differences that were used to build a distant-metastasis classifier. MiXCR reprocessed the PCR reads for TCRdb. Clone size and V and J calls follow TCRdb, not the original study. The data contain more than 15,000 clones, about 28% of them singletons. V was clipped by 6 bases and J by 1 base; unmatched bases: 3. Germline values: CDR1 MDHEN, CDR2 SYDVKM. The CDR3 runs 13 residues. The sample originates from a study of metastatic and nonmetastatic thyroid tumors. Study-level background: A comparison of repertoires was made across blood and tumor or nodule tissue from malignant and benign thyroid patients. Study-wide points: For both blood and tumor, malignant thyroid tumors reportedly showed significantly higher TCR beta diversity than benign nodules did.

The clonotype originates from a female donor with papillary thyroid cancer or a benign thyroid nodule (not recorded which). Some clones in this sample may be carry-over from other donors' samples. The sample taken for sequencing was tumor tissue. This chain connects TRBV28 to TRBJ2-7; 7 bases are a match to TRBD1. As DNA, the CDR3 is TGTGCCAGCAGGGCAGGGGGTTCCTACGAGCAGTACTTC. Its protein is CASRAGGSYEQYF.